Listed here are 7 T cell receptor beta chains from one sample, sequenced in a study of cytomegalovirus exposure and HLA in healthy donors. PCR was performed using 60 Vbeta and 13 Jbeta primers. Produced via immunoSEQ multiplex PCR; TCRdb's table is partial and in-frame only. The sample records about 190,000 clones, roughly 80% being singletons. The sequencing input was PBMCs. These receptors originate from a man aged 45-65 years in good health and CMV-seronegative.

The rearrangement links TRBV7-3 to TRBJ2-3; 10 bases are shared with TRBD2. CDR3 length equals 15 residues. Germline loops: CDR1 SGHTA, CDR2 FQGTGA. The junction had 3 bases not matched to a gene; V was cut back by 2 bases and J by 4 bases. CDR3 sequence: CASSLSSGGADTQYF. The CDR3 DNA follows: TGTGCCAGCAGCTTATCTAGCGGGGGTGCAGATACGCAGTATTTT.

This clone was detected once. The chain joins TRBV27 to TRBJ2-4; D is possibly TRBD2 (5 bases). With 7 bases removed from V and 2 bases from J, the gap between germline ends came to 18 bases. Germline lookup yields CDR1 MNHEY and CDR2 SMNVEV (reference sequence). The CDR3 contains 16 residues. The CDR3 region has the DNA TGTGCCAGCACTTCACGAGCGGCTCTAACCAAAAACATTCAGTACTTC. This sequence encodes CASTSRAALTKNIQYF.

The chain links TRBV5-1 to TRBJ1-4, with 8 nucleotides matching TRBD1. With V trimmed by 1 base and J by 6 bases, 2 bases remained unmatched. Per germline, CDR1 SGHRS and CDR2 YFSETQ. The length of the CDR3 is 14 residues. The CDR3 is CASSLQGADEKLFF. In nucleotides, the CDR3 is TGCGCCAGCAGCTTGCAGGGGGCGGATGAAAAACTGTTTTTT.

V usage is TRBV15 and J usage is TRBJ2-1, with a weak D call TRBD2 (5 bases). Germline V gives CDR1 LNHNV, CDR2 YYDKDF (reference sequence). This CDR3 is built from 14 residues. Trimming removed 5 bases at V and 0 bases at J, with 8 bases between. The CDR3 loop is CATSGLDSYNEQFF. CDR3 sequence (DNA): TGTGCCACCAGCGGACTGGACTCCTACAATGAGCAGTTCTTC.

The chain carries TRBV7-2 and TRBJ2-7; no clear D gene. The CDR3 is made up of 15 amino acids. The ends were cut back, 4 bases at V and 4 bases at J, with 17 bases in the middle. In germline, CDR1 is SGHTA, CDR2 FQGNSA. The CDR3 reads CASSYSPNGLYEQYF. The CDR3 coding sequence is TGTGCCAGCAGCTACAGCCCCAACGGCTTATACGAGCAGTACTTC.

The J gene is TRBJ1-2, the V gene TRBV6-1; tentatively, D is TRBD1 (5 bases). V was shortened by 2 bases and J by 3 bases, with 13 bases between the two germline ends. Germline loops: CDR1 MNHNS, CDR2 SASEGT. The CDR3 consists of 15 residues. The CDR3 sequence is CASSEILLGDYGYTF. For the CDR3, the DNA is TGTGCCAGCAGTGAAATCCTTCTAGGGGACTATGGCTACACCTTC.

The rearrangement uses TRBV28 and TRBJ1-1, with D possibly matching TRBD1 (6 bases). The CDR3 totals 15 residues. Trimming stripped 1 base from V and 4 bases from J, with 13 bases between. In germline, CDR1 is MDHEN, CDR2 SYDVKM. In DNA, the CDR3 is TGTGCCAGCAGTTTATCGGGGCTAGGGGGCACTGAAGCTTTCTTT. Amino acids: CASSLSGLGGTEAFF.